A selection of T cell receptor beta chains follows, all from one sample in a study of T cells after yellow fever vaccination. TCRdb re-called the 5' RACE reads through MiXCR, storing one row per CDR3 protein. Of approximately 350,000 distinct CDR3 sequences detected, roughly 10% appear once; the ten largest clones hold around 19%. The material was PBMCs, obtained on the day of the first yellow fever vaccination. The receptors were sampled from a man aged 18 to 29 who received the YFV17D yellow fever vaccine. The CDR3 runs from the conserved cysteine through the conserved F or W. Fields, in order: clone size, D gene, V gene, J gene, CDR3 protein, CDR3 DNA. D genes are given only for firm matches. Rows may omit the clone size; those that give it use once, few, many or a size class.

-,-,TRBV24-1,TRBJ2-2,CATAGETGELFF,TGTGCCACGGCAGGGGAAACCGGGGAGCTGTTTTTT
few,-,TRBV12-3/TRBV12-4,TRBJ1-2,CASRHGRHYGYTF,TGTGCCAGCAGGCATGGACGGCACTATGGCTACACCTTC
-,-,TRBV7-9,TRBJ2-2,CASSLAQTATGELFF,TGTGCCAGCAGCTTGGCCCAGACAGCCACCGGGGAGCTGTTTTTT
-,-,TRBV6-5,TRBJ1-1,CASSYKRTNTEAFF,TGTGCCAGCAGTTACAAACGGACGAACACTGAAGCTTTCTTT
few,-,TRBV7-2,TRBJ2-7,CASSLAVEHEQYF,TGTGCCAGCAGCTTAGCAGTTGAGCACGAGCAGTACTTC
-,-,TRBV11-2,TRBJ2-5,CASSLVTDSTIETQYF,TGTGCCAGCAGCTTAGTGACTGACAGTACGATTGAGACCCAGTACTTC
-,-,TRBV7-2,TRBJ2-2,CASSLLKGMGTGELFF,TGTGCCAGCAGCTTACTAAAGGGAATGGGCACCGGGGAGCTGTTTTTT
few,-,TRBV5-1,TRBJ2-1,CASSLVRYNEQFF,TGCGCCAGCAGCTTGGTCCGATACAATGAGCAGTTCTTC
many,TRBD2,TRBV7-7,TRBJ2-1,CASSSSSGGNEQFF,TGTGCTAGCAGCTCGTCTAGCGGGGGTAATGAGCAGTTCTTC
-,TRBD1,TRBV18,TRBJ2-1,CASSHRGTAPRLQFF,TGTGCCAGCTCGCACCGTGGGACAGCCCCACGGCTGCAGTTCTTC
few,TRBD1,TRBV12-3/TRBV12-4,TRBJ1-4,CASSWGQANQKLFF,TGTGCCAGCAGTTGGGGACAGGCTAATCAAAAACTGTTTTTT
-,-,TRBV5-1,TRBJ2-2,CASSPLGLDTGELFF,TGCGCCAGCTCCCCTTTGGGGCTGGACACCGGGGAGCTGTTTTTT
few,-,TRBV18,TRBJ2-7,CASSPFSQSSYEQYF,TGTGCCAGCTCACCTTTCTCTCAAAGCTCCTACGAGCAGTACTTC
-,-,TRBV5-1,TRBJ2-3,CASSTLPPSTDTQYF,TGCGCCAGCAGCACCCTTCCACCTAGCACAGATACGCAGTATTTT
many,-,TRBV6-1,TRBJ1-6,CASITKAGLSPLHF,TGTGCCAGCATCACCAAGGCGGGCCTCTCACCCCTCCACTTT
-,TRBD2,TRBV6-2/TRBV6-3,TRBJ2-1,CASSPLLAGDYNEQFF,TGTGCCAGCAGCCCCCTTTTAGCGGGGGACTACAATGAGCAGTTCTTC
few,-,TRBV4-3,TRBJ2-5,CASSQGGWEETQYF,TGCGCCAGCAGCCAAGGCGGTTGGGAGGAGACCCAGTACTTC
few,-,TRBV12-3/TRBV12-4,TRBJ2-1,CASSRGAGGEQFF,TGTGCCAGCAGTCGGGGGGCCGGGGGTGAGCAGTTCTTC
few,-,TRBV28,TRBJ2-1,CASSTLNEQFF,TGTGCCAGCAGTACCCTAAATGAGCAGTTCTTC
-,TRBD1,TRBV6-5,TRBJ1-5,CASSYSDRAQPQHF,TGTGCCAGCAGTTACTCGGACAGGGCCCAGCCCCAGCATTTT
few,-,TRBV5-1,TRBJ1-2,CASGPGDPEGYTF,TGCGCCAGCGGGCCGGGAGATCCTGAGGGCTACACCTTC
-,-,TRBV19,TRBJ1-1,CASSIGGSHTEAFF,TGTGCCAGTAGTATTGGTGGCAGTCACACTGAAGCTTTCTTT
-,-,TRBV4-1,TRBJ1-1,CASSRTTEMNTEAFF,TGCGCCAGCAGCCGAACTACAGAGATGAACACTGAAGCTTTCTTT
many,TRBD1,TRBV7-2,TRBJ2-1,CASSSTGTGVNEQFF,TGTGCCAGCAGCTCCACCGGGACAGGGGTCAATGAGCAGTTCTTC
few,-,TRBV20-1,TRBJ1-5,CSAREVGASNQPQHF,TGCAGTGCTAGAGAGGTAGGGGCAAGCAATCAGCCCCAGCATTTT
-,-,TRBV20-1,TRBJ2-5,CSARDGTAQETQYF,TGCAGTGCTAGAGATGGAACAGCCCAAGAGACCCAGTACTTC
few,TRBD1,TRBV10-3,TRBJ2-2,CAIRGGTGAGELFF,TGTGCCATCAGGGGTGGGACAGGGGCCGGGGAGCTGTTTTTT
few,-,TRBV7-7,TRBJ2-5,CASSQDSLETQYF,TGTGCTAGCAGCCAAGACAGTCTAGAGACCCAGTACTTC
few,-,TRBV4-3,TRBJ1-3,CASSQDAVGARWYTIYF,TGCGCCAGCAGCCAAGATGCCGTGGGGGCCCGATGGTACACCATATATTTT
few,-,TRBV18,TRBJ1-2,CAEFAGYTF,TGTGCAGAATTCGCCGGCTACACCTTC
-,-,TRBV24-1,TRBJ2-2,CATSASGGAGELFF,TGTGCCACCAGTGCATCAGGCGGGGCCGGGGAGCTGTTTTTT
-,-,TRBV14,TRBJ2-6,CASSRVGSGANVLTF,TGTGCCAGCAGCCGCGTCGGGTCTGGGGCCAACGTCCTGACTTTC
few,-,TRBV27,TRBJ2-3,CASSLGVSAAVDTQYF,TGTGCCAGCAGTTTAGGGGTCTCGGCGGCGGTAGATACGCAGTATTTT
-,-,TRBV3-1,TRBJ2-1,CASSPIGNEQFF,TGTGCCAGCAGCCCCATCGGCAATGAGCAGTTCTTC
many,-,TRBV7-2,TRBJ2-5,CASSSRETQYF,TGTGCCAGCAGCTCAAGAGAGACCCAGTACTTC
-,-,TRBV20-1,TRBJ2-1,CSARGQDRYNEQFF,TGCAGTGCTAGAGGTCAGGACCGCTACAATGAGCAGTTCTTC